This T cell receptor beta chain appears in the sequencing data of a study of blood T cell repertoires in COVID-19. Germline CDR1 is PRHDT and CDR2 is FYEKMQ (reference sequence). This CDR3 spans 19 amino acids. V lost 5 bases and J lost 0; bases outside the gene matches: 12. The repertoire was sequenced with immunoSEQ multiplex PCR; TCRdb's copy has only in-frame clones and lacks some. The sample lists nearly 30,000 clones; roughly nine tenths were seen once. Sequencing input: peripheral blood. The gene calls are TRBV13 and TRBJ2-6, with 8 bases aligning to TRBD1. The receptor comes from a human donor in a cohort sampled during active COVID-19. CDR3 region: CASSHRGAALISGANVLTF. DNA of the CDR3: TGTGCCAGCAGCCACAGGGGGGCCGCTCTTATCTCTGGGGCCAACGTCCTGACTTTC.